These 21 T cell receptor beta chains were all obtained from the same sample, sequenced in a study of T cell changes during pregnancy in multiple sclerosis. The protocol was immunoSEQ multiplex PCR, while the TCRdb copy is restricted to in-frame clones and leaves out a portion. The table records 100,000 or so clones, 90% to 95% of them present only once. The starting material was peripheral blood, obtained before pregnancy. The receptors shown here come from a female donor with multiple sclerosis, enrolled in a pregnancy study.

The chain couples TRBV5-4 to TRBJ1-1; 9 bases are shared with TRBD1. After removal of 4 bases from V and 7 bases from J, the junction contained 5 bases not matched to a gene. Germline V gene sequence: CDR1 SGHNT, CDR2 YYREEE (reference sequence). The length of the CDR3 is 13 residues. CDR3 in DNA: TGTGCCAGCAGCCCCGGGACAGGGTTTGAAGCTTTCTTT. It encodes CASSPGTGFEAFF. Filled out from reference TRBV5-4 and TRBJ1-1, the complete variable domain reads ETGVTQSPTHLIKTRGQQVTLRCSSQSGHNTVSWYQQALGQGPQFIFQYYREEENGRGNFPPRFSGLQFPNYSSELNVNALELDDSALYLCASSPGTGFEAFFGQGTRLTVV.

The chain links TRBV5-1 to TRBJ2-2, with 8 nucleotides matching TRBD2. The CDR3 spans 16 residues. Germline assignment: CDR1 SGHRS and CDR2 YFSETQ. With 4 bases clipped from V and 4 bases from J, the junction kept 9 bases outside the gene matches. The CDR3 protein is CASSKEAGVATGELFF. CDR3 nucleotides: TGCGCCAGCAGCAAAGAAGCGGGAGTGGCCACCGGGGAGCTGTTTTTT.

This chain uses TRBV6-5 with TRBJ1-5, with D hard to call. Per the germline V gene, CDR1 is MNHEY and CDR2 is SVGAGI. The V end lost 6 bases, the J end lost 5 bases, and 17 bases lay between the germline ends. The CDR3 has 15 residues. CDR3 region: CASSLEDGDDQPQHF. In nucleotides, the CDR3 is TGTGCCAGCAGCCTCGAGGACGGGGATGATCAGCCCCAGCATTTT.

The rearrangement joins TRBV28 to TRBJ2-7, with D possibly matching TRBD1 (5 bases). With 5 bases removed from V and 2 bases from J, the gap between germline ends came to 13 bases. The V gene's germline CDR1 is MDHEN and CDR2 SYDVKM. The CDR3 runs to 14 residues. The CDR3 loop is CASSGAGGAYEQYF. In nucleotides, the CDR3 is TGTGCCAGCAGTGGGGCTGGTGGAGCCTACGAGCAGTACTTC.

The genes are TRBV10-3 and TRBJ1-4; 7 nucleotides align to TRBD1. This CDR3 has 13 residues. V was clipped by 9 bases and J by 5 bases; unmatched bases: 6. Germline V gene data show CDR1 as ENHRY and CDR2 as SYGVKD. CDR3 in DNA: TGTGCCATTAGCGGGACAGTAAATGAAAAACTGTTTTTT. Translating it yields CAISGTVNEKLFF.

The genes are TRBV19 and TRBJ2-1; TRBD2 matches 9 bases. This CDR3 comprises 14 residues. The V gene end was trimmed by 3 bases and the J gene end by 7 bases; junction bases not matched to a gene: 4. Germline-derived CDR1 and CDR2 are LNHDA and SQIVND (reference sequence). The CDR3 loop reads CASSIGLAPNEQFF. The CDR3 nucleotides read TGTGCCAGTAGTATTGGACTAGCGCCTAATGAGCAGTTCTTC.

The J gene is TRBJ2-7, the V gene TRBV6-5; 11 bases agree with TRBD1. V gave up 4 bases and J gave up 3 bases; unmatched junction bases: 2. CDR3 length: 14 amino acids. The germline CDR1 and CDR2 sequences are MNHEY and SVGAGI. The CDR3 bases are TGTGCCAGCAGTTTCGGGACAGGGGGCTACGAGCAGTACTTC. Residues: CASSFGTGGYEQYF.

The chain couples TRBV5-1 to TRBJ2-5; TRBD1 agrees at 9 bases. Losses at the gene ends were 2 bases for V and 4 bases for J; bases not matched to a gene: 6. Germline V gene lookup returns CDR1 SGHRS and CDR2 YFSETQ. The CDR3 runs to 15 residues. CDR3 nucleotide sequence: TGCGCCAGCAGCTTAACCGGGACAGGGACAGAGACCCAGTACTTC. Its protein product is CASSLTGTGTETQYF.

V is TRBV9 and J is TRBJ2-7, with 8 bases aligning to TRBD1. In germline, CDR1 is SGDLS, CDR2 YYNGEE. After removal of 4 bases from V and 2 bases from J, the junction contained 11 bases not matched to a gene. CDR3 length: 16 residues. CDR3 in DNA: TGTGCCAGCAGCCCCTCCATTAGGACAGGGCCCTACGAGCAGTACTTC. Protein product: CASSPSIRTGPYEQYF.

The rearrangement joins TRBV5-1 to TRBJ2-3; TRBD2 matches at 8 bases. The CDR3 sequence is 15 residues long. Trimming at V came to 2 bases and at J to 5 bases, leaving 7 bases not matched to a gene. CDR1 is SGHRS, CDR2 YFSETQ, per germline. The CDR3 coding sequence is TGCGCCAGCAGCTTAGGGCTAGCGGGTCAAGATACGCAGTATTTT. Translated, it gives CASSLGLAGQDTQYF. Complete variable domain (other parts from reference TRBV5-1 and TRBJ2-3): KAGVTQTPRYLIKTRGQQVTLSCSPISGHRSVSWYQQTPGQGLQFLFEYFSETQRNKGNFPGRFSGRQFSNSRSEMNVSTLELGDSALYLCASSLGLAGQDTQYFGPGTRLTVL.

CDR3 sequence: CASSAWGQGRTGELFF. Here the CDR3 DNA reads TGTGCCAGCAGCGCCTGGGGACAGGGGAGAACCGGGGAGCTGTTTTTT. This chain links TRBV9 with TRBJ2-2, with 10 bases identical to TRBD1. The ends lost 3 bases at V and 5 bases at J; junction bases unmatched: 7. This CDR3 region has 16 residues. Germline-derived CDR1 and CDR2 are SGDLS and YYNGEE.

This chain uses TRBV5-1 with TRBJ1-3, with TRBD1 matching over 7 bases. The CDR3 consists of 14 residues. The germline V gene has CDR1 SGHRS and CDR2 YFSETQ. Unmatched junction bases numbered 4, after V lost 7 bases and J lost 0 bases. CDR3 nucleotide sequence: TGCGCCAGCCGGGGACAGCCCTCTGGAAACACCATATATTTT. It codes for CASRGQPSGNTIYF. Full variable domain (missing parts from reference TRBV5-1 and TRBJ1-3): KAGVTQTPRYLIKTRGQQVTLSCSPISGHRSVSWYQQTPGQGLQFLFEYFSETQRNKGNFPGRFSGRQFSNSRSEMNVSTLELGDSALYLCASRGQPSGNTIYFGEGSWLTVV.

CDR3 DNA: TGTGCCTGGAGCCGCTCGGGACTAGTTGGCCATACGCAGTATTTT. Translated: CAWSRSGLVGHTQYF. The V gene is TRBV30, the J gene TRBJ2-3; the match to TRBD2 covers 8 bases. Germline lookup yields CDR1 GTSNPN and CDR2 SVGIG (reference sequence). This CDR3 comprises 15 residues. After removal of 3 bases from V and 7 bases from J, the junction contained 12 bases not matched to a gene.

The chain uses TRBV5-4 and TRBJ2-2, with 8 positions matching TRBD2. J lost 4 bases, V lost 2 bases, and 7 bases had no gene match. There are 16 residues in the CDR3. Germline lookup yields CDR1 SGHNT and CDR2 YYREEE (reference sequence). The CDR3 nucleotides are TGTGCCAGCAGCTTACAGAGCGGGAGTATCACCGGGGAGCTGTTTTTT. Protein sequence: CASSLQSGSITGELFF.

The chain uses TRBV10-3 and TRBJ2-7, with unresolved D. From germline, CDR1 is ENHRY and CDR2 SYGVKD. V was trimmed by 0 bases and J by 4 bases, leaving 7 bases between them. This CDR3 comprises 13 residues. CDR3 sequence reads: CAISESAVYEQYF. In DNA form, the CDR3 reads TGTGCCATCAGTGAGTCCGCGGTGTACGAGCAGTACTTC.

The genes are TRBV27 and TRBJ2-7, with a tentative D call TRBD2 (5 bases). V lost 3 bases and J 3 bases, leaving 12 bases between the germline ends. Germline CDR1 is MNHEY and CDR2 is SMNVEV (reference sequence). The CDR3 length is 14 residues. DNA for the CDR3: TGTGCCAGCAGTTTCGCCGGAGCGGACTACGAGCAGTACTTC. Amino acid sequence: CASSFAGADYEQYF.

The chain carries TRBV6-5 and TRBJ2-7, with TRBD2 identical over 10 bases. V lost 4 bases and J lost 0; bases outside the gene matches: 3. The CDR3 consists of 15 residues. Germline lookup yields CDR1 MNHEY and CDR2 SVGAGI. CDR3 coding DNA: TGTGCCAGCAGTTGGACTAGCGGTCACTCCTACGAGCAGTACTTC. Residues: CASSWTSGHSYEQYF.

The gene calls are TRBV4-1 and TRBJ2-5; 10 nucleotides line up with TRBD1. This CDR3 is 16 amino acids long. V shed 0 bases, J shed 7 bases, and the junction held 8 bases outside the gene matches. CDR1 and CDR2 from the germline V gene are MGHRA and YSYEKL. The CDR3, as DNA: TGCGCCAGCAGCCAAGATGAGGGGACAGGGGACGGGACCCAGTACTTC. It translates to CASSQDEGTGDGTQYF.

The rearrangement uses TRBV25-1 and TRBJ2-1; 8 positions agree with TRBD1. Trimming took 7 bases from V and 4 from J; bases not matched to a gene: 9. CDR3 size: 15 residues. The germline CDR1 and CDR2 sequences are MGHDK and SYGVNS. Here the CDR3 reads CASTQTGEYYNEQFF. In DNA, the CDR3 is TGTGCCAGCACCCAGACAGGGGAATATTACAATGAGCAGTTCTTC.

The J gene is TRBJ2-1, the V gene TRBV7-9, with TRBD2 matching 10 bases. V lost 5 bases and J lost 4; bases outside the gene matches: 5. The germline CDR1 and CDR2 sequences are SEHNR and FQNEAQ (reference sequence). CDR3 length equals 15 residues. CDR3: CASSPGTSEYNEQFF. CDR3 DNA: TGTGCCAGCAGCCCAGGGACTAGCGAATACAATGAGCAGTTCTTC.

The table lists this clone with a few counts. The V gene is TRBV29-1, the J gene TRBJ2-5, with TRBD2 matching 13 bases. J was trimmed by 2 bases and V by 0 bases; bases with no gene match: 6. This CDR3 is built from 17 residues. In germline, CDR1 is SQVTM, CDR2 ANQGSEA. CDR3 nucleotides: TGCAGCGTTGAAGAGGCTCGGACTAGCGGGAGACAAGAGACCCAGTACTTC. It codes for CSVEEARTSGRQETQYF.